Listed here are 25 T cell receptor beta chains from one sample, sequenced in a study of blood T cells in healthy people across ages. Through a sample-barcoded 5' primer and a J-beta primer mix, a second PCR was run for roughly 7 to 11 cycles. TCRdb analysed the 5' RACE reads with MiXCR anew, one entry per CDR3 protein. The sample records a few hundred thousand distinct CDR3 sequences, about 52% being singletons. The sample taken for sequencing was blood. Source of these receptors: a man aged 55-75 years in good health.

The rearrangement uses TRBV28 and TRBJ2-7, with TRBD1 matching over 9 bases. CDR1 MDHEN and CDR2 SYDVKM come from the germline V gene. V shed 4 bases, J shed 5 bases, and the junction held 9 bases outside the gene matches. The CDR3 length is 15 residues. CDR3 protein: CASSSPGQGFHEQYF. In nucleotides, the CDR3 is TGTGCCAGCAGTTCTCCGGGACAGGGCTTCCACGAGCAGTACTTC.

The rearrangement joins TRBV29-1 to TRBJ1-2, with a tentative D call TRBD1 (6 bases). CDR3 length: 14 amino acids. Trimming removed 7 bases at V and 8 bases at J, with 23 bases between. The germline gives CDR1 SQVTM, CDR2 ANQGSEA. The CDR3 bases are TGCAGCGGCGGACCACGGGGGCAGGCGGGAGGCTACACCTTC. Its protein product is CSGGPRGQAGGYTF.

The chain has TRBV10-3 and TRBJ2-1, with D perhaps given as TRBD1 or TRBD2 (5 bases each). This CDR3 has 15 residues. Germline V gives CDR1 ENHRY, CDR2 SYGVKD. The ends were cut back, 5 bases at V and 8 bases at J, with 19 bases in the middle. The CDR3 DNA is TGTGCCATCAGTCAGTGGGACCCTGCTCGCGATGAGCAGTTCTTC. The encoded protein is CAISQWDPARDEQFF.

This clonotype was observed a single time. The rearrangement links TRBV28 to TRBJ2-7; 8 nucleotides match TRBD2. This CDR3 has 15 amino acids. From germline, CDR1 is MDHEN and CDR2 SYDVKM. J lost 1 base, V lost 6 bases, and 8 bases had no gene match. The chain's CDR3 is CASRTSGRVSYEQYF. CDR3 coding DNA: TGTGCCAGCAGAACCAGCGGGAGAGTGTCCTACGAGCAGTACTTC.

In its sample, this clonotype was seen a few times. The V gene is TRBV29-1, the J gene TRBJ1-1; D uncertain. Germline values: CDR1 SQVTM, CDR2 ANQGSEA. The CDR3 length is 12 residues. Trimming cost V 7 bases and J 1 base, with 10 bases left between them. CDR3 nucleotide sequence: TGCAGCGCCCTGACTGGGAACACTGAAGCTTTCTTT. Its translation: CSALTGNTEAFF.

Worth noting for this clonotype: One end of the junction fails to match germline, which may point to a read error. The chain carries TRBV4-3 and TRBJ2-3; D assignment may be TRBD1 or TRBD2 (5 bases each). There are 16 residues in the CDR3. CDR1 and CDR2 from the germline V gene are LGHNA and YSLEER. The DNA for the CDR3 is TGCGCCAGCAGCCAAGACAGGGCCTCTAGCACGGATACGCAGTATTTT. Its protein is CASSQDRASSTDTQYF.

This clonotype was picked up a small number of times. The chain uses TRBV20-1 and TRBJ2-7; perhaps TRBD1 as D (6 bases). With 5 bases removed from V and 7 bases from J, the gap between germline ends came to 12 bases. Germline V lookup: CDR1 DFQATT, CDR2 SNEGSKA (reference sequence). The CDR3 spans 11 residues. CDR3 DNA: TGCAGTGCTTGGGACACGCCAGAGCAGTACTTC. It yields the protein CSAWDTPEQYF.

The V and J genes are TRBV6-1 and TRBJ2-3; D is undetermined. Trimming cost V 5 bases and J 4 bases, with 10 bases left between them. Looked up from germline, CDR1 is MNHNS and CDR2 is SASEGT. This CDR3 has 13 amino acids. Written as DNA, the CDR3 is TGTGCCAGCAGTAATCTGGTTGCAGATACGCAGTATTTT. Translated, it gives CASSNLVADTQYF.

The chain joins TRBV7-8 to TRBJ2-5, with 8 positions matching TRBD2. The germline V gene encodes CDR1 SGHVS and CDR2 FQNEAQ. Trimming cost V 1 base and J 0 bases; bases outside gene matches: 10. The CDR3 is 18 residues long. The CDR3 reads CASSLEDSGDWYQETQYF. The CDR3 bases are TGTGCCAGCAGCTTAGAGGATAGCGGGGACTGGTACCAAGAGACCCAGTACTTC.

The chain joins TRBV7-6 to TRBJ2-7, with D maybe TRBD1 (5 bases). The J call could be wrong; TRBJ2-5 is a better fit for the DNA end. CDR1 SGHVS and CDR2 FNYEAQ come from the germline V gene. This CDR3 is built from 15 residues. The CDR3 region has the DNA TGTGCCAGCAGCTTAGTCTTGTCAGGGCGGGAGACCCAGTACTTC. The encoded protein is CASSLVLSGRETQYF.

This clonotype has only a few counts. V gene TRBV2 combines with J gene TRBJ2-6; no firm D call. The CDR3 covers 15 residues. Germline V lookup: CDR1 SNHLY, CDR2 FYNNEI. Trimming left V 0 bases short and J 2 bases short, with 5 bases between. CDR3: CASSEAQAGANVLTF. CDR3 sequence (DNA): TGTGCCAGCAGTGAAGCTCAGGCTGGGGCCAACGTCCTGACTTTC.

The chain carries TRBV6-1 and TRBJ2-1; weak D call: TRBD1 (5 bases). CDR3 length equals 12 residues. The V and J ends lost 6 bases and 7 bases respectively, with 10 bases between them. From germline, CDR1 is MNHNS and CDR2 SASEGT. The DNA of the CDR3 is TGTGCCAGCAGCAAAGACAGTAATGAGCAGTTCTTC. Translated: CASSKDSNEQFF.

The table lists this clonotype with a few counts. The chain is built from TRBV6-1 and TRBJ2-3; 9 bases line up with TRBD2. The CDR3 totals 16 residues. Unmatched junction bases numbered 6, after V lost 1 base and J lost 4 bases. The germline V gene has CDR1 MNHNS and CDR2 SASEGT. DNA of the CDR3: TGTGCCAGCAGTGAAGTCGGGACTAGCCCCCCAGATACGCAGTATTTT. As protein: CASSEVGTSPPDTQYF.

The V and J genes are TRBV4-2 and TRBJ2-3, with 11 bases that match TRBD2. This CDR3 contains 18 residues. The V gene end was trimmed by 1 base and the J gene end by 0 bases; junction bases not matched to a gene: 6. CDR1 is LGHNA, CDR2 YNFKEQ, per germline. The CDR3, as DNA: TGTGCCAGCAGCCAAGCAGGGACTAGCGGAACTAGCACAGATACGCAGTATTTT. As protein: CASSQAGTSGTSTDTQYF.

The V gene is TRBV27, the J gene TRBJ2-7; the D is unclear. CDR3 length equals 14 residues. Looked up from germline, CDR1 is MNHEY and CDR2 is SMNVEV (reference sequence). Trimming took 2 bases from V and 0 from J, leaving 8 bases between them. The CDR3 spells CASSLMPSSYEQYF. In DNA form, the CDR3 reads TGTGCCAGCAGTTTAATGCCTTCCTCCTACGAGCAGTACTTC.

This clonotype was picked up a small number of times. This chain joins TRBV4-2 and TRBJ2-1; 9 bases are a match to TRBD2. Germline loops: CDR1 LGHNA, CDR2 YNFKEQ. The length of the CDR3 is 17 residues. The V and J ends lost 0 bases and 5 bases, in that order; junction bases with no gene match: 8. The CDR3 is CASSQDSAGGPNNEQFF. CDR3 nucleotide sequence: TGTGCCAGCAGCCAAGATTCGGCGGGGGGGCCCAACAATGAGCAGTTCTTC.

This chain connects TRBV10-3 to TRBJ2-3, with TRBD2 as a possible D gene (7 bases). There are 16 residues in the CDR3. From germline, CDR1 is ENHRY and CDR2 SYGVKD. V was pared by 6 bases and J by 2 bases, with 18 bases between. As DNA, the CDR3 is TGTGCCATCAGGGGCTCTGTCGGGGGGCTCACAGATACGCAGTATTTT. Amino acids: CAIRGSVGGLTDTQYF.

The chain employs TRBV29-1 and TRBJ2-7, with 11 bases that match TRBD1. Unmatched junction bases numbered 4, after V lost 4 bases and J lost 5 bases. The CDR3 has 13 amino acids. CDR1 is SQVTM, CDR2 ANQGSEA, per germline. As DNA, the CDR3 is TGCAGCGTTGGGACAGGGGGCAGAGACGAGCAGTACTTC. Protein product: CSVGTGGRDEQYF.

In regard to this clonotype: A much larger clone differs from this one at a single base, so this may be a read error. The chain recombines TRBV5-1 with TRBJ2-6, with TRBD1 as a possible D gene (5 bases). The germline V gene encodes CDR1 SGHRS and CDR2 YFSETQ. Trimming left V 4 bases short and J 1 base short, with 12 bases between. The CDR3 consists of 16 residues. The CDR3 reads CASSPSAGSGANVLTF. The CDR3 DNA sequence: TGCGCCAGCAGCCCATCGGCAGGGTCTGGGGCCAACGTCCTGACTTTC. Supplemented by reference TRBV5-1 and TRBJ2-6, the full variable domain reads KAGVTQTPRYLIKTRGQQVTLSCSPISGHRSVSWYQQTPGQGLQFLFEYFSETQRNKGNFPGRFSGRQFSNSRSEMNVSTLELGDSALYLCASSPSAGSGANVLTFGAGSRLTVL.

V gene TRBV6-6 combines with J gene TRBJ2-3; D gene ambiguous. CDR3 length equals 17 residues. V lost 2 bases and J lost 0, with 15 bases in between. The V gene's germline CDR1 is MNHNY and CDR2 SVGAGI (reference sequence). The CDR3 here is CASSYLFDRISTDTQYF. The DNA for the CDR3 is TGTGCCAGCAGTTACCTATTCGACCGAATTAGCACAGATACGCAGTATTTT.

Written as DNA, the CDR3 is TGTGCCAGCAGCTACTCGATCGGGGAGCTGTTTTTT. It encodes CASSYSIGELFF. J is TRBJ2-2 and V is TRBV7-6; D not certain. V gave up 4 bases and J gave up 7 bases, with 7 bases separating them. Germline V CDR1 and CDR2: SGHVS, FNYEAQ. The CDR3 extends over 12 amino acids.

This clonotype was picked up many times. J is TRBJ2-7 and V is TRBV20-1, with D perhaps matching TRBD1 (5 bases). The germline V gene has CDR1 DFQATT and CDR2 SNEGSKA (reference sequence). V lost 0 bases and J lost 7, with 10 bases in between. The CDR3 extends over 12 amino acids. CDR3 in DNA: TGCAGTGCTAGAGAAGGGGCGGTGGAGCAGTACTTC. It is translated as CSAREGAVEQYF.

This clonotype turned up a few times. The rearrangement links TRBV5-5 to TRBJ1-2, with D perhaps TRBD1 (6 bases). This CDR3 is 13 amino acids long. V was shortened by 4 bases and J by 8 bases, with 15 bases between the two germline ends. Germline lookup yields CDR1 SGHKS and CDR2 YYEKEE (reference sequence). DNA of the CDR3: TGTGCCAGCAGCCCGTACCGGGGACAAGGCTACACCTTC. It encodes CASSPYRGQGYTF.

This chain links TRBV5-6 with TRBJ2-4; the D is unclear. The DNA end lines up better with TRBJ2-7; the J call may be wrong. Per the germline V gene, CDR1 is SGHDT and CDR2 is YYEEEE. This CDR3 contains 12 residues. The CDR3 reads CASSRPTSEQYF. The DNA of the CDR3 is TGTGCCAGCAGCCGCCCCACCAGCGAGCAGTACTTC.

As concerns this clonotype: Possible read error: a much larger clone is one base away. V is TRBV18 and J is TRBJ2-1, with 8 bases fitting TRBD1. The J call is uncertain, as TRBJ2-7 better fits the DNA end. The germline gives CDR1 KGHSH, CDR2 LQKENI. This CDR3 has 15 amino acids. The CDR3 here is CASSPRQGSYNEQYF. DNA of the CDR3: TGTGCCAGCTCACCGAGACAGGGGTCCTACAATGAGCAGTACTTC.